Below, one T cell receptor beta chain is given with its context. Its antigen is unknown. The data were produced by immunoSEQ multiplex PCR, yet TCRdb's version contains in-frame clones alone and is incomplete. This table has tens of thousands of clones, over 75% appearing once. This entry is derived from a study of immune evolution from preneoplasia to lung adenocarcinoma. General observations from the study: Normal lung had the highest top T cell clone frequencies. Highest clonality occurred in KRAS-mutant, not EGFR-mutant or double wild-type, nodules.

Germline V gene lookup returns CDR1 SGHRS and CDR2 YFSETQ. This CDR3 region has 14 residues. Trimming shortened V by 4 bases and J by 0 bases, and 10 bases separated the two germline ends. The sample comprised FFPE invasive lung adenocarcinoma tissue. This TCR was sampled from a person aged 55 to 69 with lung adenocarcinoma. The rearrangement uses TRBV5-1 and TRBJ1-1; no firm D call. Here the CDR3 reads CASSRVQMNTEAFF. The CDR3 DNA reads as TGCGCCAGCAGCCGGGTTCAAATGAACACTGAAGCTTTCTTT.